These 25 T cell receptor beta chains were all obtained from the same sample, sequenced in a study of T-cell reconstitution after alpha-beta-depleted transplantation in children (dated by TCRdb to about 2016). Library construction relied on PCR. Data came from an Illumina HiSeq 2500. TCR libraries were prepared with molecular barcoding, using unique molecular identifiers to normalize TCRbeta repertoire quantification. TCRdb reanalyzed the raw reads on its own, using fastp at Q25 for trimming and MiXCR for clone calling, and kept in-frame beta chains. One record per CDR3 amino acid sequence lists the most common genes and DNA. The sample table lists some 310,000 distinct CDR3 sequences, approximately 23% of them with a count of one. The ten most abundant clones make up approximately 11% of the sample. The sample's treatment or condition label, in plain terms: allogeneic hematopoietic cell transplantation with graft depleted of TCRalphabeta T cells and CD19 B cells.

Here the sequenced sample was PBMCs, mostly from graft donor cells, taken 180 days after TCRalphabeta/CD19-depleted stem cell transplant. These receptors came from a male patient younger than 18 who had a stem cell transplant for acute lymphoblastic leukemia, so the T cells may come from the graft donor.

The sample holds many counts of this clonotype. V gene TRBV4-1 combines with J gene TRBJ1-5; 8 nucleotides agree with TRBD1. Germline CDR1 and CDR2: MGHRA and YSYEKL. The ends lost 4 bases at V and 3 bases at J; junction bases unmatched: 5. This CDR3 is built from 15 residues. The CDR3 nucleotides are TGCGCCAGCAGCCCTAAGACAGGGGACAATCAGCCCCAGCATTTT. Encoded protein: CASSPKTGDNQPQHF.

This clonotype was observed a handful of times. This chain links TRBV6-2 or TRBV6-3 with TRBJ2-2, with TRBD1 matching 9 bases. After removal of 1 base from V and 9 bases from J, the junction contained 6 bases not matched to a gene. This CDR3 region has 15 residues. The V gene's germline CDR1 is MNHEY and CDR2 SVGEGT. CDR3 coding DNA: TGTGCCAGCAGTTACTTACAGGGGGCAAGCCGGGAGCTGTTTTTT. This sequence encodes CASSYLQGASRELFF.

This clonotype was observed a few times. The DNA for the CDR3 is TGTGCCAGCAGCTTAGAGCCTTCCGGGACACTTGAGCAGTTCTTC. Its protein product is CASSLEPSGTLEQFF. J is TRBJ2-1 and V is TRBV7-3; D is perhaps TRBD1 (6 bases). The CDR3 length is 15 residues. CDR1 and CDR2 from the germline V gene are SGHTA and FQGTGA. The germline V and J ends were trimmed by 2 bases and 9 bases, with 17 bases remaining between them.

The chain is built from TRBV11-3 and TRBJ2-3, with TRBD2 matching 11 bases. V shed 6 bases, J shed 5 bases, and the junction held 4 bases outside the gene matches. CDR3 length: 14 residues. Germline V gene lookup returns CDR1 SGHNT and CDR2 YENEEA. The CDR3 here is CASSPLAGGDTQYF. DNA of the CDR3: TGTGCCAGCAGTCCCCTAGCGGGAGGAGATACGCAGTATTTT. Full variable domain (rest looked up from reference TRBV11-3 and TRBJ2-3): EAGVVQSPRYKIIEKKQPVAFWCNPISGHNTLYWYLQNLGQGPELLIRYENEEAVDDSQLPKDRFSAERLKGVDSTLKIQPAELGDSAVYLCASSPLAGGDTQYFGPGTRLTVL.

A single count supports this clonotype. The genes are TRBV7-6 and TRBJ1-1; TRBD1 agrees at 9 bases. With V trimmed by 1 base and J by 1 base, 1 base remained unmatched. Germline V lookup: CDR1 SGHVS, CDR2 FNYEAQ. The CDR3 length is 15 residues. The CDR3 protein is CASSLEQGANTEAFF. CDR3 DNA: TGTGCCAGCAGCTTAGAACAGGGGGCGAACACTGAAGCTTTCTTT.

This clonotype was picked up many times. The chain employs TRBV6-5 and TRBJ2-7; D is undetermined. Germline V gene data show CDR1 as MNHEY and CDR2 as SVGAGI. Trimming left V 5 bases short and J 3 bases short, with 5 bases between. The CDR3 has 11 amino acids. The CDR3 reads CASSQNYEQYF. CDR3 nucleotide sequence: TGTGCCAGCAGTCAGAACTACGAGCAGTACTTC.

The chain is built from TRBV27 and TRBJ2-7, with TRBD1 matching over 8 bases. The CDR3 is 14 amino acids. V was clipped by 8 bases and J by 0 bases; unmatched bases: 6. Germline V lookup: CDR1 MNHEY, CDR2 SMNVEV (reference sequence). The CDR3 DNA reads TGTGCCAGCCGATGGACAGGGTCCTCCTACGAGCAGTACTTC. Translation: CASRWTGSSYEQYF.

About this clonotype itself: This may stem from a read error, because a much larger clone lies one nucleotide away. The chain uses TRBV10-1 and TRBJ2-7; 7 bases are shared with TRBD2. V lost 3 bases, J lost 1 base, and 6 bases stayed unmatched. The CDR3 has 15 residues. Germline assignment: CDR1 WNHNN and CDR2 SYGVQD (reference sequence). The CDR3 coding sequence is TGCGCCAGCAGTGACCAGGGACTACCATCCTACGAGCAGTACTTC. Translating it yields CASSDQGLPSYEQYF.

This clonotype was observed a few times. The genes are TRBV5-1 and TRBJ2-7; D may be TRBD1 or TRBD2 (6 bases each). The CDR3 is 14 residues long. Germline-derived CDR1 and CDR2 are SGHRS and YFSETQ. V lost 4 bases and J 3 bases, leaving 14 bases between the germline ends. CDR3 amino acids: CASSTGTGLYEQYF. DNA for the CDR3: TGCGCCAGCAGCACAGGGACTGGCCTCTACGAGCAGTACTTC. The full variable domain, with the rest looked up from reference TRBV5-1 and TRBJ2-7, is KAGVTQTPRYLIKTRGQQVTLSCSPISGHRSVSWYQQTPGQGLQFLFEYFSETQRNKGNFPGRFSGRQFSNSRSEMNVSTLELGDSALYLCASSTGTGLYEQYFGPGTRLTVT.

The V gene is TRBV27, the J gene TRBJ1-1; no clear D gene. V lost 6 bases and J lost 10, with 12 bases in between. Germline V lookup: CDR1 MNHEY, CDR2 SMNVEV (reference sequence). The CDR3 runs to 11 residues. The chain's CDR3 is CASRTLTRAFF. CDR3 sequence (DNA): TGTGCCAGCAGGACATTAACACGAGCTTTCTTT.

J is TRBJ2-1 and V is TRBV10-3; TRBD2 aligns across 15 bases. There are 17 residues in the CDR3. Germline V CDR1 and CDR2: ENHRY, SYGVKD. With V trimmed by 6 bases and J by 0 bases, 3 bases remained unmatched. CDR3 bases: TGTGCCATCAGAGGGACTAGCGGGAGGAACTCCTACAATGAGCAGTTCTTC. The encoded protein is CAIRGTSGRNSYNEQFF.

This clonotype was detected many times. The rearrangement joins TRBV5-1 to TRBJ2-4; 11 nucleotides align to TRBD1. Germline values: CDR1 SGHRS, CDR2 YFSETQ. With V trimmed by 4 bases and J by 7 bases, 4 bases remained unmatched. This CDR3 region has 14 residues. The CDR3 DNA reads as TGCGCCAGCAGCCCGGACAGGGGGCAGAACATTCAGTACTTC. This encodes CASSPDRGQNIQYF.

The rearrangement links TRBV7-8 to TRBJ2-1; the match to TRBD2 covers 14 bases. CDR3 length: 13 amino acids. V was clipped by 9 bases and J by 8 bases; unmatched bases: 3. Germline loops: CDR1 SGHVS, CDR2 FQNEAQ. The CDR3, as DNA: TGTGCCAGTGGGACTAGCGGGAGACATGAGCAGTTCTTC. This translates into CASGTSGRHEQFF.

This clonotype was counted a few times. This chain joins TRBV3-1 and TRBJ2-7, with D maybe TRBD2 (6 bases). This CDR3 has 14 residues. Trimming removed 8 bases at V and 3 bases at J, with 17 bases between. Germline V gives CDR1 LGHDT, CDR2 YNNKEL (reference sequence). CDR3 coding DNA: TGTGCCAGCTCTGGGCGGGGTTATTACTACGAGCAGTACTTC. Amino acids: CASSGRGYYYEQYF.

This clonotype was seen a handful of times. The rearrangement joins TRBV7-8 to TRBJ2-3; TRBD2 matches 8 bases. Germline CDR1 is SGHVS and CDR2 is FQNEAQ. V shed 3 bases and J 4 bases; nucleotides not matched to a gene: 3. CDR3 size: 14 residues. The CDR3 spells CASSFRGGPDTQYF. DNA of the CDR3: TGTGCCAGCAGCTTCCGGGGGGGGCCAGATACGCAGTATTTT.

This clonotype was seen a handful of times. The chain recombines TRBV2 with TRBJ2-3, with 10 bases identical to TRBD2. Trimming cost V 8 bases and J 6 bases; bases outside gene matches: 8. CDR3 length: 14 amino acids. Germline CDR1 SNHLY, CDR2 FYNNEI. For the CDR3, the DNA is TGTGCCAGCCCACGACTAGCGGGCTCCGATACGCAGTATTTT. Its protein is CASPRLAGSDTQYF. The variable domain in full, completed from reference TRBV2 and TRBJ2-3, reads EPEVTQTPSHQVTQMGQEVILRCVPISNHLYFYWYRQILGQKVEFLVSFYNNEISEKSEIFDDQFSVERPDGSNFTLKIRSTKLEDSAMYFCASPRLAGSDTQYFGPGTRLTVL.

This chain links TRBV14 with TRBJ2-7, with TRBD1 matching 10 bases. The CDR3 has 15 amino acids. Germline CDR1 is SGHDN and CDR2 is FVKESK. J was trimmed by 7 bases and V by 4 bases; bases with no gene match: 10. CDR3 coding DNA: TGTGCCAGCAGCCGCCCGGGACAGGGGCCTCGAGAGCAGTACTTC. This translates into CASSRPGQGPREQYF.

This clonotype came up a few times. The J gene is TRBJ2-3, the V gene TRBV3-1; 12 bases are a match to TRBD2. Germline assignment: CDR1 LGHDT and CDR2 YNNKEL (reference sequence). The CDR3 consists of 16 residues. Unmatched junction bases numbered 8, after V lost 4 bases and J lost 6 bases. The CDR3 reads CASSPNRLAGVDTQYF. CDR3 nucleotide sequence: TGTGCCAGCAGCCCCAACCGACTAGCGGGAGTCGATACGCAGTATTTT.

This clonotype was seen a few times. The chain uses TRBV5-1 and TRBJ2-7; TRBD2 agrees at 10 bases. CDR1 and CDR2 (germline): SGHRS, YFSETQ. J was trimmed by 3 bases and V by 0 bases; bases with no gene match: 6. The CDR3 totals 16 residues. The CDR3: CASSLVPASGSYEQYF. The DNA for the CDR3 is TGCGCCAGCAGCTTGGTCCCTGCTAGCGGGAGCTACGAGCAGTACTTC.

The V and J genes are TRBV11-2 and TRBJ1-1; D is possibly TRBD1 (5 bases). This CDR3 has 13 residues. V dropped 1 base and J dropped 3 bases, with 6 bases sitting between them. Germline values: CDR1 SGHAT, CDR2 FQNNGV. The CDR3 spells CASSLGGDTEAFF. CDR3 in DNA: TGTGCCAGCAGCTTAGGAGGGGACACTGAAGCTTTCTTT.

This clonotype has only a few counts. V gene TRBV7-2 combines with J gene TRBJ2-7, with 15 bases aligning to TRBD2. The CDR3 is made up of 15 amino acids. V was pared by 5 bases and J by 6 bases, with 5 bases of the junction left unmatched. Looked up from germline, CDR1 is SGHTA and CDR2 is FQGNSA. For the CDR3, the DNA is TGTGCCAGCAGCGTCGGGACTAGCGGGAGGTTCGAGCAGTACTTC. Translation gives CASSVGTSGRFEQYF.

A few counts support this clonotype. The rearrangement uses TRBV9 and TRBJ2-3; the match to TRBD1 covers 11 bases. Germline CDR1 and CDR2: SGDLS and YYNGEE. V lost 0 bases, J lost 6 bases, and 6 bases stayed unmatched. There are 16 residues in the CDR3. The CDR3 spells CASSVVGQGAADTQYF. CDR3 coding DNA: TGTGCCAGCAGCGTAGTCGGACAGGGGGCTGCTGATACGCAGTATTTT.

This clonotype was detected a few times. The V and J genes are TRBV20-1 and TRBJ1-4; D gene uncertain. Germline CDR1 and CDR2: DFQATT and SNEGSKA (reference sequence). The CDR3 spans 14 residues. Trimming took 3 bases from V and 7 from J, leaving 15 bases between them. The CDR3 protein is CSARGHSLSEKLFF. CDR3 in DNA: TGCAGTGCTAGGGGTCACAGCCTAAGTGAAAAACTGTTTTTT.

CDR3: CSARVRAGLGAQTQYF. CDR3 in DNA: TGCAGTGCTAGAGTGCGGGCCGGACTAGGGGCACAGACCCAGTACTTC. The V call is TRBV20-1, the J call TRBJ2-5; TRBD2 agrees at 7 bases. The germline gives CDR1 DFQATT, CDR2 SNEGSKA (reference sequence). There are 16 residues in the CDR3. V dropped 1 base and J dropped 6; count of bases not matched to a gene: 14.

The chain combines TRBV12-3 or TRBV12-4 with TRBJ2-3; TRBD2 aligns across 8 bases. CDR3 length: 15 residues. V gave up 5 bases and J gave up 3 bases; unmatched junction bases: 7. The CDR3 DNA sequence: TGTGCCAGCAGTCCAGGGACTAGTGAAACAGATACGCAGTATTTT. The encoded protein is CASSPGTSETDTQYF.